This is a list of T cell receptor beta chains from one sample in a study of blood T cell repertoires in COVID-19. Only in-frame clones appear in the TCRdb table, and some are missing; sequencing was by immunoSEQ multiplex PCR. The repertoire holds about 210,000 clones, with approximately 85% as singletons. The sample taken for sequencing was PBMCs or T cells enriched from blood (not recorded which). These receptors all come from a man aged 35-49 years with acute COVID-19. The CDR3 runs from the conserved cysteine through the conserved F or W. The D gene is left open where the match is weak. Clone size is shown for a subset of rows, as once, few, many or a class of expanded clone.

V	size	D	J	CDR3	DNA
TRBV7-9	.	TRBD2	TRBJ2-5	CASSLAGRGETQYF	TGTGCCAGCAGCTTGGCCGGGAGGGGAGAGACCCAGTACTTC
TRBV2	few	.	TRBJ2-7	CASSVGEQYF	TGTGCCAGCAGTGTCGGCGAGCAGTACTTC
TRBV7-2	once	.	TRBJ1-2	CASSWLGLGSYGYTF	TGTGCCAGCAGCTGGCTGGGCCTCGGATCCTATGGCTACACCTTC
TRBV28	.	TRBD2	TRBJ2-7	CASSTGGRAHEQYF	TGTGCCAGCAGCACGGGAGGCCGGGCTCACGAGCAGTACTTC
TRBV6-6	.	.	TRBJ1-5	CASSYTRQQPQHF	TGTGCCAGCAGTTACACCCGACAGCAGCCCCAGCATTTT
TRBV9	.	TRBD2	TRBJ2-1	CASSFLAGGSWNEQFF	TGTGCCAGCAGCTTCTTAGCGGGAGGGAGTTGGAATGAGCAGTTCTTC
TRBV6-5	.	.	TRBJ1-2	CASSYEQFQGYTF	TGTGCCAGCAGTTACGAACAGTTTCAAGGCTACACCTTC
TRBV4-2	.	.	TRBJ1-4	CASSQPRATNEKLFF	TGTGCCAGCAGCCAACCTCGCGCAACTAATGAAAAACTGTTTTTT
TRBV10-2	.	.	TRBJ2-7	CASSDRKWGEIPTYEQYF	TGCGCCAGCAGTGATAGAAAGTGGGGAGAAATACCCACCTACGAGCAGTACTTC
TRBV4-1	.	.	TRBJ2-1	CASSQQGYNEQFF	TGCGCCAGCAGCCAGCAGGGTTACAATGAGCAGTTCTTC
TRBV3-1/TRBV3-2	.	TRBD2	TRBJ2-1	CASSQSGTILQNEQFF	TGTGCCAGCAGCCAATCCGGGACTATACTACAGAATGAGCAGTTCTTC
TRBV4-1	.	.	TRBJ1-1	CASSQDTVSAEAFF	TGCGCCAGCAGCCAAGACACGGTTAGTGCTGAAGCTTTCTTT
TRBV2	.	.	TRBJ2-7	CASSVGATVGHEQYF	TGTGCCAGCAGTGTAGGGGCGACAGTGGGGCACGAGCAGTACTTC
TRBV7-3	.	.	TRBJ2-1	CASSLDQRTYNEQFF	TGTGCCAGCAGCTTAGATCAGCGGACCTACAATGAGCAGTTCTTC
TRBV30	.	TRBD1	TRBJ2-7	CAWSAGTGSYYEQYF	TGTGCCTGGAGTGCAGGGACAGGGTCTTACTACGAGCAGTACTTC
TRBV24-1	.	TRBD1	TRBJ2-1	CATSDPGTGFEQFF	TGTGCCACCAGTGATCCCGGGACAGGGTTCGAGCAGTTCTTC
TRBV3-1/TRBV3-2	.	TRBD1	TRBJ1-1	CASSQGGQGGLRLANTEAFF	TGTGCCAGCAGCCAAGGGGGACAGGGGGGTCTCCGGTTGGCGAACACTGAAGCTTTCTTT
TRBV9	.	TRBD2	TRBJ2-7	CASSVAAGDYEQYF	TGTGCCAGCAGCGTAGCAGCGGGGGACTACGAGCAGTACTTC
TRBV19	.	TRBD2	TRBJ2-1	CASSIEGTSGSRLEFF	TGTGCCAGTAGTATAGAAGGGACTAGCGGGAGCAGGTTGGAGTTCTTC
TRBV9	.	.	TRBJ1-1	CASSDRDTRGTEAFF	TGTGCCAGCAGCGATCGGGACACCCGGGGCACTGAAGCTTTCTTT
TRBV20-1	.	TRBD2	TRBJ2-7	CSASSMGGISYEQYF	TGCAGTGCTAGTTCTATGGGGGGGATCTCCTACGAGCAGTACTTC
TRBV29-1	.	.	TRBJ2-5	CSVHPDGGGETQYF	TGCAGCGTCCACCCCGACGGAGGAGGAGAGACCCAGTACTTC
TRBV7-9	once	TRBD2	TRBJ2-7	CASSPRTTSANSYEQYF	TGTGCCAGCAGCCCACGGACCACTAGCGCCAACTCCTACGAGCAGTACTTC
TRBV30	.	TRBD1	TRBJ2-7	CAGHRGRIDEQYF	TGTGCCGGACACAGGGGGCGCATCGACGAGCAGTACTTC
TRBV5-8	once	TRBD1	TRBJ2-5	CASTLNRGFQETQYF	TGTGCCAGCACCTTAAACAGGGGTTTCCAAGAGACCCAGTACTTC
TRBV4-1	.	.	TRBJ1-5	CASSQGERSNQPQHF	TGCGCCAGCAGCCAAGGCGAGAGGAGCAATCAGCCCCAGCATTTT
TRBV28	.	.	TRBJ1-1	CASSRSSSRGAFF	TGTGCCAGCAGTCGGTCGTCATCTCGGGGAGCTTTCTTT
TRBV6-5	.	TRBD1	TRBJ1-4	CASSFTGGEDEKLFF	TGTGCCAGCAGTTTTACAGGGGGCGAAGATGAAAAACTGTTTTTT
TRBV5-1	.	.	TRBJ1-2	CASSPLGGGETGYTF	TGCGCCAGCAGCCCCCTCGGGGGGGGTGAAACTGGCTACACCTTC
TRBV29-1	.	.	TRBJ1-4	CSATLGGTNEKLFF	TGCAGCGCGACTCTAGGAGGAACTAATGAAAAACTGTTTTTT
TRBV10-1	few	.	TRBJ1-2	CASRQYGYTF	TGCGCCAGCAGACAGTATGGCTACACCTTC
TRBV4-2	many	TRBD2	TRBJ2-1	CASSQERTGGPSDEQFF	TGTGCCAGCAGCCAAGAGAGGACGGGAGGGCCGTCGGATGAGCAGTTCTTC
TRBV13	.	TRBD1	TRBJ2-1	CASRRQGVENEQFF	TGTGCCAGCCGACGACAGGGTGTAGAGAATGAGCAGTTCTTC
TRBV19	.	.	TRBJ2-1	CASRPNSYNEQFF	TGTGCCAGCCGCCCCAACTCGTACAATGAGCAGTTCTTC
TRBV7-3	.	.	TRBJ2-7	CASSLFPGYEQYF	TGTGCCAGCAGCTTATTTCCGGGGTACGAGCAGTACTTC
TRBV10-3	once	TRBD2	TRBJ2-1	CAIASGSHEQFF	TGTGCCATCGCTAGCGGGAGCCATGAGCAGTTCTTC
TRBV5-1	.	.	TRBJ1-5	CASSLGSSNQPQHF	TGCGCCAGCAGCTTGGGGAGTAGCAATCAGCCCCAGCATTTT
TRBV7-9	.	TRBD2	TRBJ2-1	CASGLGFYNEQFF	TGTGCCAGCGGACTAGGATTTTACAATGAGCAGTTCTTC
TRBV3-1/TRBV3-2	.	TRBD1	TRBJ1-3	CASSPLIPGGSSGNTIYF	TGTGCCAGCAGCCCGTTAATACCAGGGGGAAGCTCTGGAAACACCATATATTTT
TRBV28	.	.	TRBJ1-5	CAGNRYGQPQHF	TGTGCCGGAAACAGGTACGGTCAGCCCCAGCATTTT
TRBV11-2	.	.	TRBJ1-2	CASSLTDYSCTF	TGTGCCAGCAGCTTAACAGACTACAGCTGCACCTTC
TRBV5-8	.	.	TRBJ2-5	CASSPTNRLVSRETQYF	TGTGCCAGCAGTCCAACGAATAGACTAGTCTCTAGAGAGACCCAGTACTTC
TRBV24-1	.	.	TRBJ1-2	CATSSGLTLYGYTF	TGTGCCACCAGTTCAGGACTGACCCTCTATGGCTACACCTTC
TRBV28	.	TRBD1	TRBJ1-2	CASTATLGQGLGYTF	TGTGCCAGCACCGCAACCCTGGGACAGGGTCTTGGCTACACCTTC
TRBV5-1	.	.	TRBJ1-2	CASSPQGEPNYGYTF	TGCGCCAGCAGTCCCCAGGGCGAACCTAACTATGGCTACACCTTC
TRBV11-2	.	TRBD2	TRBJ2-7	CASRPSGRARYEQYF	TGTGCCAGCAGGCCTAGCGGGAGGGCCCGGTACGAGCAGTACTTC
TRBV7-3	few	.	TRBJ2-3	CASSLTLGADTQYF	TGTGCCAGCAGCTTAACGTTAGGGGCGGATACGCAGTATTTT
TRBV7-3	.	.	TRBJ2-2	CASSPRDVRNTGELFF	TGTGCCAGCAGCCCCCGCGATGTTAGGAACACCGGGGAGCTGTTTTTT
TRBV4-1	.	.	TRBJ2-7	CASSQDRQNYEQYF	TGCGCCAGCAGCCAAGATCGCCAGAATTACGAGCAGTACTTC
TRBV6-2/TRBV6-3	.	TRBD2	TRBJ2-3	CASSPAAGGADTQYF	TGTGCCAGCAGCCCCGCAGCGGGAGGTGCAGATACGCAGTATTTT
TRBV6-5	.	TRBD1	TRBJ2-7	CASSYGTGGEQYF	TGTGCCAGCAGTTACGGGACAGGGGGCGAGCAGTACTTC
TRBV4-2	.	TRBD1	TRBJ1-6	CASSQQQGSYNSPLHF	TGTGCCAGCAGCCAACAACAGGGGTCTTATAATTCACCCCTCCACTTT
TRBV7-2	.	TRBD2	TRBJ2-4	CASSYDSGRAGNIQYF	TGTGCCAGCAGCTACGATAGCGGGAGGGCCGGAAACATTCAGTACTTC
TRBV7-9	.	TRBD1	TRBJ2-5	CASSPPRGLGKETQYF	TGTGCCAGCAGCCCACCCAGGGGGCTGGGAAAAGAGACCCAGTACTTC
TRBV7-2	.	.	TRBJ1-5	CASSFSSNQPQHF	TGTGCCAGCAGCTTTTCGAGTAATCAGCCCCAGCATTTT
TRBV10-3	.	.	TRBJ1-5	CAIRDFEQPQHF	TGTGCCATCCGGGACTTCGAACAGCCCCAGCATTTT
TRBV24-1	.	TRBD1	TRBJ2-7	CATSMGGTGLNEQYF	TGTGCCACCAGTATGGGCGGGACAGGGCTCAACGAGCAGTACTTC
TRBV28	.	TRBD2	TRBJ2-1	CASSDGLDRYNEQFF	TGTGCCAGCAGTGATGGACTAGATCGTTACAATGAGCAGTTCTTC
TRBV6-6	once	TRBD2	TRBJ2-1	CASSYETSDNEQFF	TGTGCCAGCAGTTACGAGACTAGCGACAATGAGCAGTTCTTC